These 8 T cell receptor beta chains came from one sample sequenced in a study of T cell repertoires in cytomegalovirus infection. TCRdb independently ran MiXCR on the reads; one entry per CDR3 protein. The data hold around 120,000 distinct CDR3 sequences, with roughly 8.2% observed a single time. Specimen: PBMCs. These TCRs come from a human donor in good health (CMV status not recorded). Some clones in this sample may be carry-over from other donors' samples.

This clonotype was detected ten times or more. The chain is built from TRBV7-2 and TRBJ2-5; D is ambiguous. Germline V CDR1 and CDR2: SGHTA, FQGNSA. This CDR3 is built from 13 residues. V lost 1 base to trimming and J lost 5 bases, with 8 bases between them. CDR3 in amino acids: CASSLVGRETQYF. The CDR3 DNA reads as TGTGCCAGCAGCTTAGTGGGTCGGGAGACCCAGTACTTC.

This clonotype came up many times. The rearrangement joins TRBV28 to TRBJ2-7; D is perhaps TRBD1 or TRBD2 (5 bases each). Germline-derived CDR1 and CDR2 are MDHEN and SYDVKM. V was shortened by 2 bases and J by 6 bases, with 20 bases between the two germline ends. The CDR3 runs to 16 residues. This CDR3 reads CASSLPSSLLGGEQYF. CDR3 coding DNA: TGTGCCAGCAGTTTACCTTCCTCACTACTTGGGGGCGAGCAGTACTTC.

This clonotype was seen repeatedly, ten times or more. The CDR3, as DNA: TGTGCCAGCAGTCTCCCGGGGACCCTGAGGAATGAAAAACTGTTTTTT. Amino acids: CASSLPGTLRNEKLFF. The V gene is TRBV28, the J gene TRBJ1-4, with D perhaps matching TRBD1 (5 bases). This CDR3 region has 16 residues. V dropped 5 bases and J dropped 5 bases, with 18 bases sitting between them. Germline CDR1 reads MDHEN; CDR2 reads SYDVKM.

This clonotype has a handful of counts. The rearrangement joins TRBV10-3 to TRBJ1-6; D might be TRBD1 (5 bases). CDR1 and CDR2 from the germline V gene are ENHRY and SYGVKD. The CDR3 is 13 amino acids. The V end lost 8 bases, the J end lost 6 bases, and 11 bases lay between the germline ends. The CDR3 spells CAIAGRSNSPLHF. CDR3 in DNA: TGTGCCATCGCGGGACGCAGTAATTCACCCCTCCACTTT.

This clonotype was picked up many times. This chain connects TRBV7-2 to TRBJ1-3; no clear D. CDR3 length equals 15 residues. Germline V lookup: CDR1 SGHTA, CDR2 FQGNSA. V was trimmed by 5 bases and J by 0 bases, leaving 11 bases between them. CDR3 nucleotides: TGTGCCAGCAGCCCCCTGCTGAGCTCTGGAAACACCATATATTTT. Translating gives CASSPLLSSGNTIYF.

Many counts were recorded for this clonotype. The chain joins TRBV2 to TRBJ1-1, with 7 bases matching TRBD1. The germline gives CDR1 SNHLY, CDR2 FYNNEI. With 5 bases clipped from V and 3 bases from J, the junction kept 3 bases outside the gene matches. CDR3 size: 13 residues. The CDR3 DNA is TGTGCCAGCAGTCCAGACAGGGACACTGAAGCTTTCTTT. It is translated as CASSPDRDTEAFF.

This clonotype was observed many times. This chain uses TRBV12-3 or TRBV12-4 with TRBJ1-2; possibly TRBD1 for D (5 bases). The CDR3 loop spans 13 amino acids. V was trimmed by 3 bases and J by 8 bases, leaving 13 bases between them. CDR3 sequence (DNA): TGTGCCAGCAGTTTGGGGCATCCACCGGGCTACACCTTC. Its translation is CASSLGHPPGYTF.

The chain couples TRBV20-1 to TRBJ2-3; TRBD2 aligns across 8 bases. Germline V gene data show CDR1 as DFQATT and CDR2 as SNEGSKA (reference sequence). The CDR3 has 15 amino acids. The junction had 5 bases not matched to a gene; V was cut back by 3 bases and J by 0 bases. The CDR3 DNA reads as TGCAGTGCTAGCGCCAGCGGGGGTAGCACAGATACGCAGTATTTT. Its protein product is CSASASGGSTDTQYF.